These 26 T cell receptor beta chains share one sample of origin, sequenced in a study of cytomegalovirus exposure and HLA in healthy donors. PCR employed 60 Vbeta and 13 Jbeta primers. Assay used: immunoSEQ multiplex PCR; TCRdb lists only in-frame clones, some missing. The table has under 130,000 clones, 65% to 80% seen once. Sample: PBMCs. The receptor set was obtained from a middle-aged woman in good health and CMV-seronegative.

V and J are TRBV5-4 and TRBJ2-5; TRBD2 matches 14 bases. The ends lost 5 bases at V and 0 bases at J; junction bases unmatched: 6. Germline-derived CDR1 and CDR2 are SGHNT and YYREEE (reference sequence). The CDR3 has 17 residues. This CDR3 reads CASRPGLAGEYQETQYF. The CDR3 bases are TGTGCCAGCAGACCGGGACTAGCGGGGGAGTACCAAGAGACCCAGTACTTC.

The chain carries TRBV6-4 and TRBJ2-7, with TRBD2 matching over 10 bases. V lost 3 bases to trimming and J lost 7 bases; unmatched junction nucleotides: 9. The germline V gene has CDR1 MRHNA and CDR2 SNTAGT. The CDR3 covers 15 residues. CDR3 in DNA: TGTGCCAGCAGTGAGACCCTAGCGGGAGTATGGGAGCAGTACTTC. Translated: CASSETLAGVWEQYF.

The rearrangement uses TRBV20-1 and TRBJ2-1, with 9 bases matching TRBD2. CDR3 length: 10 residues. The junction had 6 bases not matched to a gene; V was cut back by 6 bases and J by 15 bases. Germline V gene data show CDR1 as DFQATT and CDR2 as SNEGSKA (reference sequence). CDR3 nucleotide sequence: TGCAGTGCCGTAGCGGGAGTCCGGTTCTTC. It specifies CSAVAGVRFF.

The V and J genes are TRBV7-9 and TRBJ1-6; 7 bases map to TRBD1. The CDR3 spans 15 residues. J lost 9 bases, V lost 5 bases, and 10 bases had no gene match. Germline V gene lookup returns CDR1 SEHNR and CDR2 FQNEAQ (reference sequence). For the CDR3, the DNA is TGTGCCAGCAGCCCCGGGACAGCGAGGGGTTCACCCCTCCACTTT. It yields the protein CASSPGTARGSPLHF.

The V call is TRBV27, the J call TRBJ2-1; 10 nucleotides agree with TRBD2. CDR1 is MNHEY and CDR2 is SMNVEV in the germline V gene (reference sequence). Trimming at V came to 2 bases and at J to 1 base, leaving 2 bases not matched to a gene. This CDR3 region has 16 residues. The CDR3 region has the DNA TGTGCCAGCAGTTTAGGAGCGGGAGGGTCCTACAATGAGCAGTTCTTC. Its protein is CASSLGAGGSYNEQFF.

This chain joins TRBV15 and TRBJ1-5; 8 bases line up with TRBD1. Germline trimming cut 5 bases from V and 3 bases from J; bases unmatched to any gene: 6. This CDR3 is 15 amino acids long. Germline loops: CDR1 LNHNV, CDR2 YYDKDF (reference sequence). The CDR3 coding sequence is TGTGCCACCAGCGCAGGGGGCAGGCACAATCAGCCCCAGCATTTT. Its protein is CATSAGGRHNQPQHF.

The V and J genes are TRBV5-1 and TRBJ2-5; D is unresolved. V gave up 0 bases and J gave up 3 bases, with 9 bases separating them. The germline gives CDR1 SGHRS, CDR2 YFSETQ. The CDR3 extends over 14 amino acids. The CDR3 loop is CASSLAAQEETQYF. DNA for the CDR3: TGCGCCAGCAGCTTGGCGGCCCAGGAAGAGACCCAGTACTTC.

The J gene is TRBJ1-2, the V gene TRBV5-1; 10 bases map to TRBD1. CDR1 and CDR2 from the germline V gene are SGHRS and YFSETQ. The V and J ends lost 4 bases and 4 bases, in that order; junction bases with no gene match: 4. CDR3 length equals 14 residues. This chain's CDR3 is CASSGTGVSYGYTF. In DNA, the CDR3 is TGCGCCAGCAGCGGGACAGGGGTGAGCTATGGCTACACCTTC.

V and J are TRBV7-8 and TRBJ1-5; D unclear. Germline loops: CDR1 SGHVS, CDR2 FQNEAQ. This CDR3 is 16 amino acids long. Trimming removed 5 bases from V and 2 bases from J, with 16 bases in between. This CDR3 is CASSAGGSFGNQPQHF. The CDR3 DNA sequence: TGTGCCAGCAGCGCCGGAGGGTCGTTCGGCAATCAGCCCCAGCATTTT.

V is TRBV7-9 and J is TRBJ2-5; 15 bases fit TRBD2. V shed 4 bases, J shed 4 bases, and the junction held 7 bases outside the gene matches. This CDR3 spans 17 amino acids. Germline CDR1 and CDR2: SEHNR and FQNEAQ (reference sequence). The CDR3 region is CASSSGLAGGLGETQYF. In DNA form, the CDR3 reads TGTGCCAGCAGCTCCGGACTAGCGGGGGGGCTGGGAGAGACCCAGTACTTC.

V usage is TRBV5-6 and J usage is TRBJ2-5; 10 bases are a match to TRBD2. The CDR3 covers 16 residues. J was trimmed by 5 bases and V by 4 bases; bases with no gene match: 11. Germline assignment: CDR1 SGHDT and CDR2 YYEEEE. CDR3 in amino acids: CASSPDPSGRGETQYF. The CDR3 coding sequence is TGTGCCAGCAGCCCGGACCCTAGCGGGAGAGGGGAGACCCAGTACTTC.

The chain joins TRBV4-3 to TRBJ2-7; TRBD1 matches 9 bases. This CDR3 is 15 amino acids long. Looked up from germline, CDR1 is LGHNA and CDR2 is YSLEER. The V and J ends lost 0 bases and 9 bases, in that order; junction bases with no gene match: 9. CDR3 nucleotides: TGCGCCAGCAGCCAAGACCCCGGACAGGGGCAAGTGCAGTACTTC. As protein: CASSQDPGQGQVQYF.

The V and J genes are TRBV28 and TRBJ2-3, with 9 positions matching TRBD1. This CDR3 comprises 16 residues. Per germline, CDR1 MDHEN and CDR2 SYDVKM. CDR3 coding DNA: TGTTCCACAACTAACCAATGGGACAGGGTGGTGGATACGCAGTATTTT. This encodes CSTTNQWDRVVDTQYF.

The chain recombines TRBV7-9 with TRBJ2-7, with a weak D call TRBD2 (6 bases). The CDR3 spans 15 residues. Germline V CDR1 and CDR2: SEHNR, FQNEAQ (reference sequence). With 5 bases removed from V and 1 base from J, the gap between germline ends came to 15 bases. This CDR3 is CASSRVGTGSYEQYF. DNA of the CDR3: TGTGCCAGCAGCAGAGTCGGGACTGGATCCTACGAGCAGTACTTC.

The chain is built from TRBV5-1 and TRBJ1-4, with 8 bases fitting TRBD1. This CDR3 has 19 amino acids. Losses at the gene ends were 5 bases for V and 4 bases for J; bases not matched to a gene: 19. Germline V CDR1 and CDR2: SGHRS, YFSETQ. The CDR3 region is CASRVALGQGETDNEKLFF. The CDR3 DNA is TGCGCCAGCAGAGTTGCACTTGGACAGGGCGAAACGGATAATGAAAAACTGTTTTTT.

The chain has TRBV7-9 and TRBJ2-3; 7 bases align to TRBD1. Germline V gives CDR1 SEHNR, CDR2 FQNEAQ (reference sequence). J lost 3 bases, V lost 4 bases, and 7 bases had no gene match. CDR3 length: 15 residues. The CDR3 spells CASSYGRGLTDTQYF. CDR3 DNA: TGTGCCAGCAGCTACGGCAGGGGGTTGACAGATACGCAGTATTTT.

The chain combines TRBV14 with TRBJ2-7; D unclear. The V end lost 2 bases, the J end lost 6 bases, and 11 bases lay between the germline ends. Germline V gene lookup returns CDR1 SGHDN and CDR2 FVKESK. The CDR3 is 13 amino acids. Here the CDR3 reads CASSQMEQREQYF. The CDR3 nucleotides read TGTGCCAGCAGCCAAATGGAGCAGCGCGAGCAGTACTTC.

This clone appeared a single time. The rearrangement uses TRBV30 and TRBJ2-5; the D gene is possibly TRBD2 (7 bases). The CDR3 length is 16 residues. V was cut by 0 bases and J by 5 bases, with 19 bases left in between. The germline gives CDR1 GTSNPN, CDR2 SVGIG (reference sequence). CDR3 nucleotide sequence: TGTGCCTGGAGTGTAAGAAGCAGGGGAGGGTTGGAGACCCAGTACTTC. It translates to CAWSVRSRGGLETQYF.

The chain couples TRBV28 to TRBJ2-7, with D possibly matching TRBD2 (6 bases). The CDR3 extends over 15 amino acids. Per the germline V gene, CDR1 is MDHEN and CDR2 is SYDVKM. V dropped 8 bases and J dropped 2 bases, with 19 bases sitting between them. The CDR3 DNA reads as TGTGCCAGCTGGAGGGGCAACCCACCTCCCTACGAGCAGTACTTC. The encoded protein is CASWRGNPPPYEQYF.

In its sample, this clone was seen a few times. The V and J genes are TRBV6-5 and TRBJ2-7, with D perhaps matching TRBD2 (6 bases). V lost 6 bases and J 0 bases, leaving 15 bases between the germline ends. The CDR3 totals 15 residues. Germline CDR1 MNHEY, CDR2 SVGAGI. The CDR3, as DNA: TGTGCCAGCAGCCCTACCGGGACTTCCTCCTACGAGCAGTACTTC. Residues: CASSPTGTSSYEQYF.

J is TRBJ2-4 and V is TRBV21-1; the D call of TRBD2 is as the table states it, not checked on the DNA. TRBV21-1 represents a pseudogene. The CDR3 contains 12 residues. Here the CDR3 reads CAPRRLSSTQYF. The CDR3 bases are TGTGCCCCCCGGCGGCTATCCTCGACTCAGTACTTC.

For the CDR3, the DNA is TGTGCCTGGGACAGGGGGCTGGAGAACACTGAAGCTTTCTTT. Protein sequence: CAWDRGLENTEAFF. This chain links TRBV30 with TRBJ1-1, with TRBD1 matching 10 bases. Germline CDR1 is GTSNPN and CDR2 is SVGIG (reference sequence). V trimming: 5 bases; J trimming: 1 base; junction bases outside the gene matches: 4. This CDR3 has 14 residues.

Worth noting for this clone: Germline is not matched at one junction end, which may reflect a read error. The chain has TRBV7-6 and TRBJ2-7, with TRBD1 matching over 9 bases. CDR1 SGHVS and CDR2 FNYEAQ come from the germline V gene. The CDR3 loop spans 15 amino acids. In DNA, the CDR3 is TGTGCCAGCAGCTTAGGGGGGACAGGGTCCTACGAGCAGCACTTC. Translated: CASSLGGTGSYEQHF.

V gene TRBV13 combines with J gene TRBJ1-1; tentative D call: TRBD1 (5 bases). The ends were cut back, 7 bases at V and 4 bases at J, with 7 bases in the middle. CDR3 length: 11 amino acids. Looked up from germline, CDR1 is PRHDT and CDR2 is FYEKMQ (reference sequence). CDR3 DNA sequence: TGTGCCAGCACCCAGGGCACTGAAGCTTTCTTT. Translated: CASTQGTEAFF. The variable domain in full, with the rest retrieved from reference TRBV13 and TRBJ1-1, is AAGVIQSPRHLIKEKRETATLKCYPIPRHDTVYWYQQGPGQDPQFLISFYEKMQSDKGSIPDRFSAQQFSDYHSELNMSSLELGDSALYFCASTQGTEAFFGQGTRLTVV.

The rearrangement links TRBV2 to TRBJ1-5; a possible D gene is TRBD1 (5 bases). Germline CDR1 reads SNHLY; CDR2 reads FYNNEI. The CDR3 is made up of 14 amino acids. Trimming stripped 8 bases from V and 4 bases from J, with 15 bases between. CDR3 sequence reads: CASQGLLLNQPQHF. CDR3 sequence (DNA): TGTGCCAGCCAGGGCCTCCTCTTAAATCAGCCCCAGCATTTT.

This clone was picked up a small number of times. V gene TRBV18 combines with J gene TRBJ2-1, with 9 positions matching TRBD2. The J segment lost 3 bases and the V segment lost 5 bases, leaving 8 bases of the junction unmatched. Germline V gene data show CDR1 as KGHSH and CDR2 as LQKENI. This CDR3 contains 16 residues. The DNA of the CDR3 is TGTGCCAGCTCAGTTTACGGCGGGGGGGACTACAATGAGCAGTTCTTC. The encoded protein is CASSVYGGGDYNEQFF.